A single sample gave rise to the 9 T cell receptor beta chains below, sequenced in a study of blood T cell repertoires in COVID-19. Generated by immunoSEQ multiplex PCR, the TCRdb table keeps only in-frame clones and is missing some. The table lists fewer than 350,000 clones, around 90% of them singletons. Sequenced sample: PBMCs or T cells enriched from blood (not recorded which). These TCRs come from a woman aged 25 to 45 who had recovered from COVID-19.

The chain is built from TRBV30 and TRBJ2-1; D remains ambiguous. Trimming left V 1 base short and J 10 bases short, with 8 bases between. Germline V gene lookup returns CDR1 GTSNPN and CDR2 SVGIG (reference sequence). The CDR3 spans 11 residues. CDR3 coding DNA: TGTGCCTGGAGTGCCCTAAAAGAGCAGTTCTTC. Encoded protein: CAWSALKEQFF. The complete variable domain, with remaining parts taken from reference TRBV30 and TRBJ2-1, reads SQTIHQWPATLVQPVGSPLSLECTVEGTSNPNLYWYRQAAGRGLQLLFYSVGIGQISSEVPQNLSASRPQDRQFILSSKKLLLSDSGFYLCAWSALKEQFFGPGTRLTVL.

The chain recombines TRBV29-1 with TRBJ1-1; the D gene is possibly TRBD1 (6 bases). The CDR3 contains 12 residues. The V end was cut by 4 bases, the J end by 7 bases, with 13 bases between. Germline V gene data show CDR1 as SQVTM and CDR2 as ANQGSEA. The CDR3 reads CSVVMGAYEAFF. The DNA for the CDR3 is TGCAGCGTTGTCATGGGGGCCTATGAAGCTTTCTTT.

This clone appeared a single time. This chain uses TRBV3-1 (or the pseudogene TRBV3-2) with TRBJ2-3; 10 bases agree with TRBD2. The CDR3 covers 17 residues. Germline assignment: CDR1 LGHDT and CDR2 YNNKEL (reference sequence). Trimming removed 0 bases from V and 2 bases from J; junction bases left unmatched: 5. Written as DNA, the CDR3 is TGTGCCAGCAGCCAAGAGCCTACTAGCGGGACCACAGATACGCAGTATTTT. This translates into CASSQEPTSGTTDTQYF.

This clone was observed a few times. The CDR3 nucleotides read TGTGCCAGCAGCTTAGACACCCAAGAGACCCAGTACTTC. It yields the protein CASSLDTQETQYF. The chain joins TRBV7-2 to TRBJ2-5, with D unresolved. V shed 1 base and J shed 1 base, with 4 bases lying between them. Germline V CDR1 and CDR2: SGHTA, FQGNSA. CDR3 length equals 13 residues.

The genes are TRBV19 and TRBJ2-4; D may be TRBD2 (6 bases). Trimming shortened V by 3 bases and J by 0 bases, and 18 bases separated the two germline ends. Germline CDR1 and CDR2: LNHDA and SQIVND (reference sequence). CDR3 size: 18 residues. The DNA for the CDR3 is TGTGCCAGTAGTATGAGGCTAGCGTCCACATTAGCCAAAAACATTCAGTACTTC. It specifies CASSMRLASTLAKNIQYF.

V gene TRBV10-3 combines with J gene TRBJ2-2, with 11 bases aligning to TRBD1. J lost 5 bases, V lost 4 bases, and 3 bases had no gene match. Germline loops: CDR1 ENHRY, CDR2 SYGVKD. CDR3 size: 15 residues. DNA for the CDR3: TGTGCCATCAGTGGGACAGGGGGCGAAACCGGGGAGCTGTTTTTT. This gives the protein CAISGTGGETGELFF.

V and J are TRBV9 and TRBJ1-1; D is unclear. CDR1 and CDR2 (germline): SGDLS, YYNGEE. V was shortened by 0 bases and J by 1 base, with 10 bases between the two germline ends. The CDR3 runs to 15 residues. The CDR3 loop is CASSVVPKSNTEAFF. The DNA for the CDR3 is TGTGCCAGCAGCGTAGTCCCCAAATCGAACACTGAAGCTTTCTTT.

The genes are TRBV30 and TRBJ1-2, with D possibly matching TRBD1 (5 bases). CDR1 and CDR2 from the germline V gene are GTSNPN and SVGIG (reference sequence). V shed 2 bases and J shed 4 bases, with 14 bases lying between them. The CDR3 covers 14 residues. The CDR3 loop reads CAWSLTAPSYGYTF. CDR3 DNA: TGTGCCTGGAGTTTGACAGCCCCTAGCTATGGCTACACCTTC. Full variable domain (remainder filled in from reference TRBV30 and TRBJ1-2): SQTIHQWPATLVQPVGSPLSLECTVEGTSNPNLYWYRQAAGRGLQLLFYSVGIGQISSEVPQNLSASRPQDRQFILSSKKLLLSDSGFYLCAWSLTAPSYGYTFGSGTRLTVV.

V and J are TRBV27 and TRBJ1-1; maybe TRBD1 (6 bases). V lost 6 bases, J lost 1 base, and 15 bases lay in between. Germline V gene data show CDR1 as MNHEY and CDR2 as SMNVEV (reference sequence). This CDR3 is built from 15 residues. CDR3 in amino acids: CASSANGGQNTEAFF. Here the CDR3 DNA reads TGTGCCAGCAGCGCTAATGGGGGCCAGAACACTGAAGCTTTCTTT.